These T cell receptor beta chains were read from a single sample in a study of CD8 T cells in ankylosing spondylitis. Each CDR3 protein gets one entry after TCRdb re-called the 5' RACE reads with MiXCR. The sample carries around 320,000 distinct CDR3 sequences, 20% recorded once. Sequenced material: blood, either unsorted or a sorted T cell fraction (not recorded which). Receptors originate from a female donor with ankylosing spondylitis or in good health (not recorded which). The CDR3 runs from the conserved cysteine through the conserved F or W. The D gene is left open where the match is weak. The size of a clone is reported for some rows only, either as once, few or many, or as a class for expanded clones.

d_call	j_call	clone_size	v_call	cdr3_nt	cdr3_aa
TRBD1	TRBJ1-6	NA	TRBV20-1	TGCAGTGCCACAGGGGGTTACTCACCCCTCCACTTT	CSATGGYSPLHF
NA	TRBJ1-1	NA	TRBV6-6	TGTGCCAGCAGTTACCCAGGACTGGAAGCTTTCTTT	CASSYPGLEAFF
NA	TRBJ2-2	NA	TRBV11-2	TGTGCCAGCAGCTTAAGGCAGACAATCCTAATCACCGGGGAGCTGTTTTTT	CASSLRQTILITGELFF
TRBD2	TRBJ2-1	NA	TRBV20-1	TGCAGTGCTTTTAGCGGGAGGGCCTGGAATGAGCAGTTCTTC	CSAFSGRAWNEQFF
TRBD2	TRBJ2-5	NA	TRBV7-2	TGTGCCATCGTAAGCGGGAGCAGTGAGACCCAGTACTTC	CAIVSGSSETQYF
TRBD1	TRBJ2-1	few	TRBV6-1	TGTGCCAGCAGTCCTGGGGACAGGGTAATAAATAGTGAGCAGTTCTTC	CASSPGDRVINSEQFF
NA	TRBJ2-1	many	TRBV6-1	TGTGCCACCTACGGTAGTTGGTCCAAATACAATGAGCAGTTCTTC	CATYGSWSKYNEQFF
TRBD2	TRBJ2-3	many	TRBV27	TGTGCCAGCAGTTTCAAGCGGGGAGGGTCAGATACGCAGTATTTT	CASSFKRGGSDTQYF
NA	TRBJ1-5	few	TRBV2	TGTGCCAGCGCCGAGAGGGGAATTAGCAATCAGCCCCAGCATTTT	CASAERGISNQPQHF
TRBD2	TRBJ2-1	NA	TRBV27	TGTGCCAGCAGTCCCCGGACTAGCGGGAGAGGGGGCAATGAGCAGTTCTTC	CASSPRTSGRGGNEQFF
NA	TRBJ2-7	few	TRBV6-1	TGTGCCAGCAGGTCCGCGACAGCCTACGAGCAGTACTTC	CASRSATAYEQYF
NA	TRBJ1-3	few	TRBV6-5	TGTGCCAGCAGTTCCGGCCTCCCTGGAAACACCATATATTTT	CASSSGLPGNTIYF
NA	TRBJ2-2	many	TRBV6-1	TGTGCCAGCAGAAAGATGGGTGGCGACACCGGGGAGCTGTTTTTT	CASRKMGGDTGELFF
NA	TRBJ2-1	few	TRBV11-2	TGTGCCAGCAGCCTAGGTCTAGGAAATTACGGTGAGCAGTTCTTC	CASSLGLGNYGEQFF
NA	TRBJ2-7	few	TRBV7-2	TGTGCCAGCAGCCCTCTCAGGGCCGAGCAGTACTTC	CASSPLRAEQYF
TRBD2	TRBJ2-5	many	TRBV29-1	TGCAGCGTTGCGCCCAGCGGGGGGGAGACCCAGTACTTC	CSVAPSGGETQYF
NA	TRBJ1-1	NA	TRBV6-5	TGTGCCAGCAGTTACCGGTTACAGGGATCGCGCACTGAAGCTTTCTTT	CASSYRLQGSRTEAFF
NA	TRBJ2-1	few	TRBV9	TGTGCCAGCAGCGTAGGGGTGTCAGACAGCTCCTACAATGAGCAGTTCTTC	CASSVGVSDSSYNEQFF
NA	TRBJ2-7	many	TRBV25-1	TGTGCCAGCAGCCACGGCAAACTACTGGGCGAGCAGTACTTC	CASSHGKLLGEQYF
NA	TRBJ2-7	few	TRBV3-1	TGTGCCAGCAGCTATCAGGGATACTCCTACGAGCAGTACTTC	CASSYQGYSYEQYF
TRBD2	TRBJ2-5	few	TRBV5-4	TGTGCCAGCAGCTTCGGACTAGCTGTGGAGACCCAGTACTTC	CASSFGLAVETQYF
TRBD1	TRBJ2-1	NA	TRBV7-7	TGTGCTAGCAGCCCCGGGACAGGGTACAATGAGCAGTTCTTC	CASSPGTGYNEQFF
NA	TRBJ2-1	few	TRBV18	TGTGCCAGCTCGCGAACCAATGGGACACGTAGAGGGAATGAGCAGTTCTTC	CASSRTNGTRRGNEQFF
NA	TRBJ2-1	few	TRBV4-2	TGTGCCAGCAGCCAAGAGCGTCAGGGAACTGAGCAGTTCTTC	CASSQERQGTEQFF
TRBD2	TRBJ2-7	NA	TRBV12-3/TRBV12-4	TGTGCCAGCAGTTTAGGTACCCGGCAGCTAGCGGGAGGGTACGAGCAGTACTTC	CASSLGTRQLAGGYEQYF
NA	TRBJ2-1	once	TRBV5-4	TGTGCCAGCAGCTTGCCAGTAACTGAGCAGTTCTTC	CASSLPVTEQFF
NA	TRBJ2-6	many	TRBV4-3	TGCGCCAGCAGCCAAGGAGGACGGACTATTCCGACCTCTGGGGCCAACGTCCTGACTTTC	CASSQGGRTIPTSGANVLTF
TRBD2	TRBJ2-1	NA	TRBV24-1	TGTGCCACCAGTGTAGCGGGAGTTAACTACAATGAGCAGTTCTTC	CATSVAGVNYNEQFF
NA	TRBJ1-2	few	TRBV4-3	TGCGCCAGCAGCCAAATCTTTGACAGGTTTGACGGCTACACCTTC	CASSQIFDRFDGYTF
NA	TRBJ2-2	NA	TRBV6-2/TRBV6-3	TGTGCCAGCAGCCCACGACCGTGGGAGCTGTTTTTT	CASSPRPWELFF
NA	TRBJ2-3	many	TRBV20-1	TGCAGTGCTAGAATGTCTAATCCCCTCGCCGATACGCAGTATTTT	CSARMSNPLADTQYF
NA	TRBJ1-2	NA	TRBV12-3/TRBV12-4	TGTGCCAGCAGTTTATTAACGGAGGGTGGGGGCTACACCTTC	CASSLLTEGGGYTF
NA	TRBJ2-7	NA	TRBV20-1	TGCAGCGGCCCGGGACTTGCCTACGAGCAGTACTTC	CSGPGLAYEQYF
NA	TRBJ2-1	many	TRBV12-3/TRBV12-4	TGTGCCAGCAGTTTGAGGGGGGAGGCATACAATGAGCAGTTCTTC	CASSLRGEAYNEQFF
TRBD1	TRBJ1-1	many	TRBV12-3/TRBV12-4	TGTGCCAGCACAACTATAAGGGGACAGGGGGCAGGCACTGAAGCTTTCTTT	CASTTIRGQGAGTEAFF
TRBD2	TRBJ2-1	NA	TRBV12-3/TRBV12-4	TGTGCCAGCAGCAGGACTAGCGGGAGTTATGAGCAGTTCTTC	CASSRTSGSYEQFF
TRBD2	TRBJ2-3	few	TRBV20-1	TGCAGTGCTGAGCGGGAGGGAACGCAGTATTTT	CSAEREGTQYF
TRBD2	TRBJ2-5	few	TRBV12-3/TRBV12-4	TGTGCCAGCAGTTTAGGACTAGCGGATATCCAAGAGACCCAGTACTTC	CASSLGLADIQETQYF
NA	TRBJ1-5	many	TRBV29-1	TGCAGCGTAGTGCCAGGGGTCGGGCAGCCCCAGCATTTT	CSVVPGVGQPQHF
NA	TRBJ2-3	NA	TRBV10-3	TGTGCCATCAGGAGTTATATGGGGAGTTCCGCAGATACGCAGTATTTT	CAIRSYMGSSADTQYF
NA	TRBJ1-1	few	TRBV20-1	TGCAGTGCTAGACTTTTTCGGAGGACAGCCAACACTGAAGCTTTCTTT	CSARLFRRTANTEAFF
TRBD1	TRBJ2-7	few	TRBV27	TGTGCCAGCGGCCACAGGGGGGCCGAGCAGTACTTC	CASGHRGAEQYF